These 3 T cell receptor beta chains share one sample of origin, sequenced in a study of T-cell memory formation after mild COVID-19. TCRdb independently ran MiXCR on the 5' RACE reads; one entry per CDR3 protein. Found here are some 350,000 distinct CDR3 sequences, 10% to 15% of them singletons; the top ten hold over 20%. Sequenced input: PBMCs or a T cell subset sorted from them (not recorded which). The receptor source for this set is a man between 18 and 29 years old who had mild COVID-19 (a few samples of this study predate the infection). Cell type and time point are not known.

This clonotype has just a few counts. The chain links TRBV7-3 to TRBJ1-1; no clear D gene. The V end lost 2 bases, the J end lost 1 base, and 11 bases lay between the germline ends. The CDR3 loop spans 15 amino acids. Per germline, CDR1 SGHTA and CDR2 FQGTGA. The CDR3: CASSLWATENTEAFF. CDR3 DNA: TGTGCCAGCAGCTTATGGGCCACAGAGAACACTGAAGCTTTCTTT.

This chain links TRBV4-1 with TRBJ2-5, with 7 bases that match TRBD1. Germline CDR1 MGHRA, CDR2 YSYEKL. The CDR3 spans 16 residues. V shed 0 bases, J shed 5 bases, and the junction held 9 bases outside the gene matches. The CDR3 region is CASSQDQTGLGETQYF. CDR3 coding DNA: TGCGCCAGCAGCCAAGATCAGACAGGGCTAGGGGAGACCCAGTACTTC.

The V and J genes are TRBV7-2 and TRBJ1-1, with TRBD1 identical over 8 bases. CDR1 SGHTA and CDR2 FQGNSA come from the germline V gene. J lost 3 bases, V lost 5 bases, and 14 bases had no gene match. The CDR3 covers 17 residues. Here the CDR3 reads CASSQYRGVSGYTEAFF. For the CDR3, the DNA is TGTGCCAGCAGCCAATACAGGGGGGTCTCTGGATACACTGAAGCTTTCTTT.